The rows below give T cell receptor beta chains drawn from one sample of a study of T cell changes during pregnancy in multiple sclerosis. The protocol was immunoSEQ multiplex PCR, while the TCRdb copy is restricted to in-frame clones and leaves out a portion. The table includes roughly 29,000 clones, around nine tenths detected once. The source material was CD8+ T cells from peripheral blood mononuclear cells, sampled before pregnancy. The receptors were sampled from a female donor with multiple sclerosis, enrolled in a pregnancy study. The CDR3 runs from the conserved cysteine through the conserved F or W. Each record gives: J gene, V gene, D gene, clone size, CDR3 DNA, CDR3 protein. A D gene is named only where the DNA matches it firmly. The size entry is marked missing in some rows and otherwise reads once, few, many or a size class.

>TRBJ2-7|TRBV6-1|TRBD1|-
TGTGCCAGCACTAGGGACAGCCCCTCCTACGAGCAGTACTTC
CASTRDSPSYEQYF
>TRBJ2-1|TRBV4-1|-|-
TGCGCCAGCAGCCAAGATGGGGGAGGATTAAATGAGCAGTTCTTC
CASSQDGGGLNEQFF
>TRBJ1-5|TRBV12-5|-|-
TGTGCTAGTGGTCTAGGGGTGGACCAGCCCCAGCATTTT
CASGLGVDQPQHF
>TRBJ2-4|TRBV5-3|TRBD2|few
TGTGCCAGAAGCAGCGGGGGGGCTCTAGGCAAAAACATTCAGTACTTC
CARSSGGALGKNIQYF
>TRBJ2-7|TRBV7-9|-|-
TGTGCCAGCAGCCGAGAGAGCAGCGTCGAGCAGTACTTC
CASSRESSVEQYF
>TRBJ2-3|TRBV10-2|-|-
TGCGCCAGCAGTGAGTCGATTTTGGACTTTACCACAGATACGCAGTATTTT
CASSESILDFTTDTQYF
>TRBJ1-2|TRBV7-9|-|once
TGTGCCAGCAGCTTAGCGCGGAAGAGCCAAGGAGGCTACACCTTC
CASSLARKSQGGYTF
>TRBJ2-1|TRBV27|-|-
TGTGCCAGCAGTTCCGGGGGAGGGCAGTTCTTC
CASSSGGGQFF
>TRBJ2-2|TRBV7-3|TRBD1|-
TGTGCCAGCAGCTTACCCCAGGGGGCGCCGAACACCGGGGAGCTGTTTTTT
CASSLPQGAPNTGELFF
>TRBJ2-1|TRBV2|TRBD2|-
TGTGCCAGCAGTGAATCTCTTAGCGGGGGCGGGAATGAGCAGTTCTTC
CASSESLSGGGNEQFF
>TRBJ2-7|TRBV4-1|TRBD1|once
TGCGCCAGCAGCCAGAGGGACAGGAGGACCGAGCAGTACTTC
CASSQRDRRTEQYF
>TRBJ2-7|TRBV29-1|-|-
TGCAGCGTTCAACAGGGATCCTACGAGCAGTACTTC
CSVQQGSYEQYF
>TRBJ1-3|TRBV5-1|-|-
TGCGCCAGCAGCCTACGACCGACAGACTCTGGAAACACCATATATTTT
CASSLRPTDSGNTIYF
>TRBJ2-7|TRBV4-1|-|-
TGCGCCAGCAGCCAAGAAGGGGGGAGGGGACAGGTTGGCGAGCAGTACTTC
CASSQEGGRGQVGEQYF
>TRBJ1-2|TRBV14|-|-
TGTGCCAGCAGCCAATCAGGCCCGGTCGGTTGGGGCTACACCTTC
CASSQSGPVGWGYTF
>TRBJ1-5|TRBV27|-|once
TGTGCCAGCAGTTCTCGTGGCCGAAACAATCAGCCCCAGCATTTT
CASSSRGRNNQPQHF
>TRBJ2-7|TRBV5-4|TRBD2|-
TGTGCCAGCAGCCCGGGGGGGGCCTACGAGCAGTACTTC
CASSPGGAYEQYF
>TRBJ2-7|TRBV10-3|-|-
TGTGCCATCAGTGTGGGAGAGATAAGCTCCTACGAGCAGTACTTC
CAISVGEISSYEQYF
>TRBJ2-1|TRBV6-4|TRBD1|-
TGTGCCAGCAGCCCGGGACAGGGACTTTTCAATGAGCAGTTCTTC
CASSPGQGLFNEQFF
>TRBJ2-5|TRBV4-2|-|-
TGTGCCAGCAGCCAAGACAGGGTGGGGGAGACCCAGTACTTC
CASSQDRVGETQYF
>TRBJ2-3|TRBV6-1|-|-
TGTGCCAGCAGTGCGGGGGAACACACAACAGATACGCAGTATTTT
CASSAGEHTTDTQYF
>TRBJ2-1|TRBV27|TRBD2|-
TGTGCCAGCAGACAATTTAGCGGGGCATCCAATGAGCAGTTCTTC
CASRQFSGASNEQFF
>TRBJ2-7|TRBV7-3|-|-
TGTGCCAGCAGCTTAAAGAGCGGATACGAGCAGTACTTC
CASSLKSGYEQYF
>TRBJ2-6|TRBV27|-|-
TGTGCCAGCAGTTTGGGGCCTGGGGCCAACGTCCTGACTTTC
CASSLGPGANVLTF
>TRBJ2-3|TRBV7-8|TRBD2|-
TGTGCCAGCAGCTCCGGGGGGATGGGACTAGCGGGAGTCAGAGATACGCAGTATTTT
CASSSGGMGLAGVRDTQYF
>TRBJ1-1|TRBV15|-|once
TGTGCCACCAGCAGAGAAGGTCGGGGGGGCACTGAAGCTTTCTTT
CATSREGRGGTEAFF
>TRBJ1-1|TRBV19|-|-
TGTGCCAGTAGTTTCCCAGGACAGTTGAACACTGAAGCTTTCTTT
CASSFPGQLNTEAFF
>TRBJ2-1|TRBV27|TRBD2|-
TGTGCCAGCACCACAGGTGGCGGGAGCTCCTACAATGAGCAGTTCTTC
CASTTGGGSSYNEQFF
>TRBJ2-3|TRBV27|-|-
TGTGCCAGCAGTTCAGTGGATACGCAGTATTTT
CASSSVDTQYF
>TRBJ2-3|TRBV7-6|-|-
TGTGCCAGCAGGCCGGACCCGGGAGGCACAGATACGCAGTATTTT
CASRPDPGGTDTQYF
>TRBJ2-1|TRBV5-1|-|-
TGCGCCAGCAGCTTGGCCTTTGGGCTGCAAAATGAGCAGTTCTTC
CASSLAFGLQNEQFF